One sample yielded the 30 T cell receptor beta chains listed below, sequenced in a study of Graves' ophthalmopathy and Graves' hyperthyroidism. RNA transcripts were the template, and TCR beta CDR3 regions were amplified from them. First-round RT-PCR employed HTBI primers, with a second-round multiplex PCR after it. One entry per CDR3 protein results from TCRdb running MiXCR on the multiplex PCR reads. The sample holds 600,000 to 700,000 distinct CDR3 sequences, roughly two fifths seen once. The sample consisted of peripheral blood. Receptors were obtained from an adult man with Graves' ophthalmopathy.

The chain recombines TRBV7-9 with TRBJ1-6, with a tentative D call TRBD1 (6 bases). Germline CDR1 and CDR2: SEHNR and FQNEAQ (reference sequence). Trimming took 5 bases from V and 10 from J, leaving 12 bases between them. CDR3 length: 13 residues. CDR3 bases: TGTGCCAGCAGCACAGGGTCAGAATCACCCCTCCACTTT. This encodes CASSTGSESPLHF. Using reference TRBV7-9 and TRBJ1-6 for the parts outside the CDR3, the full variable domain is DTGVSQNPRHKITKRGQNVTFRCDPISEHNRLYWYRQTLGQGPEFLTYFQNEAQLEKSRLLSDRFSAERPKGSFSTLEIQRTEQGDSAMYLCASSTGSESPLHFGNGTRLTVT.

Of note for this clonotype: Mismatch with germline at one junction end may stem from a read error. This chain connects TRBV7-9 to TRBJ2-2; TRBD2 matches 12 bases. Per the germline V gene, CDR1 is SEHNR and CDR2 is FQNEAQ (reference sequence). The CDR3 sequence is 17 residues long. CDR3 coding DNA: TGCGCCAGCAGCCAAGATCTAGCGGGGGGGATCACCGGGGAGCTGTTTTTT. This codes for CASSQDLAGGITGELFF.

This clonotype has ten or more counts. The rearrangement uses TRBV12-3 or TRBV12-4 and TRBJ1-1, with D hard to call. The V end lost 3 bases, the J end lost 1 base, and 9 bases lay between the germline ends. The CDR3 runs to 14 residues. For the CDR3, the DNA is TGTGCCAGCAGTTTTCGACTGGGGAACACTGAAGCTTTCTTT. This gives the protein CASSFRLGNTEAFF.

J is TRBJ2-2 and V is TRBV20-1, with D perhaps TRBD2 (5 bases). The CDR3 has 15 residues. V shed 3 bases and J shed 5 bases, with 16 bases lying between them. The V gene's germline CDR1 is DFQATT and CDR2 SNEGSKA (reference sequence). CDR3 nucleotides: TGCAGTGCTAGCAGAGGGCCCCTGGGGACCGGGGAGCTGTTTTTT. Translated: CSASRGPLGTGELFF.

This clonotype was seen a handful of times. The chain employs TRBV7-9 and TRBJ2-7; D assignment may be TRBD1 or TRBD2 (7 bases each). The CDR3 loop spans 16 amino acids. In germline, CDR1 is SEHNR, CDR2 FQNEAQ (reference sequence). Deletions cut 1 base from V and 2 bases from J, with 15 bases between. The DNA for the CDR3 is TGTGCCAGCAGCTTAGAGACAGGGAGGGGCCCCTACGAGCAGTACTTC. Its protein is CASSLETGRGPYEQYF.

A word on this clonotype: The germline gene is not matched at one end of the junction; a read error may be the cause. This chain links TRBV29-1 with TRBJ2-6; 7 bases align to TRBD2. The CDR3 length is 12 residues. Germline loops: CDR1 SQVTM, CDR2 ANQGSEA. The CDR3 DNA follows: TGCAGCGTCTGGAGCGGGGTCAACGTCCTGACTTTC. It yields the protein CSVWSGVNVLTF.

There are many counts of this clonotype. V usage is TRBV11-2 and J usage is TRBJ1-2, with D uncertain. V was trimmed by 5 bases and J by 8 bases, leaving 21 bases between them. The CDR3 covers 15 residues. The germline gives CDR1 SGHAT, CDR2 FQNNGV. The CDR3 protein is CASSLVGEGGRGYTF. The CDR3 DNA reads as TGTGCCAGCAGCCTCGTAGGAGAAGGCGGCAGAGGCTACACCTTC.

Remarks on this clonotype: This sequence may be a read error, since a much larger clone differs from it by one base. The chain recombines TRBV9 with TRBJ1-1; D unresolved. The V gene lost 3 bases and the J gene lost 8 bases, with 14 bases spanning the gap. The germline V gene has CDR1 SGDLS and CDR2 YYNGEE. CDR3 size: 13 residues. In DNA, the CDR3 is TGTGCCAGCAGCGCAGCTTGGGGTAACGAAGCTTTCTTT. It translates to CASSAAWGNEAFF.

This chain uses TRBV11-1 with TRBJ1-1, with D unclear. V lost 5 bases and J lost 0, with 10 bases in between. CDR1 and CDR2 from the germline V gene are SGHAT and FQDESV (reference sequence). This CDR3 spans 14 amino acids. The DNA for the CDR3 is TGTGCCAGCAGCCCAAAGACCCTGAACACTGAAGCTTTCTTT. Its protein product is CASSPKTLNTEAFF.

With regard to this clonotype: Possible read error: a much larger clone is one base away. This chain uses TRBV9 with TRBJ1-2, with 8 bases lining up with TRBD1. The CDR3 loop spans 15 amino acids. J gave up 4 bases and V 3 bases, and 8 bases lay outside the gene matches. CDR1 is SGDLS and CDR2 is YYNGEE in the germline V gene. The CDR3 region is CASSGSAGGVYGYTF. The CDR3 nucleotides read TGTGCCAGCAGCGGCTCCGCAGGGGGCGTCTATGGCTACACCTTC.

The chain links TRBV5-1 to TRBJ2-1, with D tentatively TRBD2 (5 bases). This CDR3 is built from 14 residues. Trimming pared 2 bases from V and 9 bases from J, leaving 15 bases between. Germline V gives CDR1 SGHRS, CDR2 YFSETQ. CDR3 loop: CASSFSSFGSEQFF. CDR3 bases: TGCGCCAGCAGCTTCTCCTCTTTTGGGAGTGAGCAGTTCTTC.

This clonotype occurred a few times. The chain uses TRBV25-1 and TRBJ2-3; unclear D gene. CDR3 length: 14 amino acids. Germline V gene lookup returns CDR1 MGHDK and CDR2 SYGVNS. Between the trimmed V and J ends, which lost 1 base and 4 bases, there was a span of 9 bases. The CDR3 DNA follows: TGTGCCAGCAGTGAATTCCGGACGGCAGATACGCAGTATTTT. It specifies CASSEFRTADTQYF.

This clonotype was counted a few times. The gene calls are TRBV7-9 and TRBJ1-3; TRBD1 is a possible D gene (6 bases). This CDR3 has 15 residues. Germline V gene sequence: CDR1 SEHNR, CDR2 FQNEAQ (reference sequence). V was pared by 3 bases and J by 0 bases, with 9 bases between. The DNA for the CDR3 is TGTGCCAGCAGCTTGGGGGCCCGCTCTGGAAACACCATATATTTT. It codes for CASSLGARSGNTIYF. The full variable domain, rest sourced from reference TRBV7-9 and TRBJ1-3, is DTGVSQNPRHKITKRGQNVTFRCDPISEHNRLYWYRQTLGQGPEFLTYFQNEAQLEKSRLLSDRFSAERPKGSFSTLEIQRTEQGDSAMYLCASSLGARSGNTIYFGEGSWLTVV.

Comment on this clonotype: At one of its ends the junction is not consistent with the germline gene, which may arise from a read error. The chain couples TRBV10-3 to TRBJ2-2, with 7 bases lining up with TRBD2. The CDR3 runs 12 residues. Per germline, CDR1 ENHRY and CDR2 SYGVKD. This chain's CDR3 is CAIRGTTNEQFF. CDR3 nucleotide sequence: TGTGCCATCAGGGGGACTACCAATGAGCAGTTTTTT.

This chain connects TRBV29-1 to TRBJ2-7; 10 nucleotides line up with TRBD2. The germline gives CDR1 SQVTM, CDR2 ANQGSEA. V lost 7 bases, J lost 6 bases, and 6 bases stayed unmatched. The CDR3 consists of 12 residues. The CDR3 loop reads CSAGTSVSEQYF. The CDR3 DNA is TGCAGCGCAGGGACTAGCGTTTCCGAGCAGTACTTC.

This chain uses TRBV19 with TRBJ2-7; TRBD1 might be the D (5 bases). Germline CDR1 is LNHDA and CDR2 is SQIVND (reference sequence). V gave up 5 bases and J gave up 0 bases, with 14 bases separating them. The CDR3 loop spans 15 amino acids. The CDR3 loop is CASSPQGSPSYEQYF. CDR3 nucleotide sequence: TGTGCCAGTAGTCCCCAGGGTAGCCCCTCCTACGAGCAGTACTTC.

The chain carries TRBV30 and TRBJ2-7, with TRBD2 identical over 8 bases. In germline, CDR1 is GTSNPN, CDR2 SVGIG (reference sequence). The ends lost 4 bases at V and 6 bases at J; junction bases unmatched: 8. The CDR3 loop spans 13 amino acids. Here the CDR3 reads CAWKRAGVGEQYF. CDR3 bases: TGTGCCTGGAAGAGAGCGGGAGTTGGCGAGCAGTACTTC.

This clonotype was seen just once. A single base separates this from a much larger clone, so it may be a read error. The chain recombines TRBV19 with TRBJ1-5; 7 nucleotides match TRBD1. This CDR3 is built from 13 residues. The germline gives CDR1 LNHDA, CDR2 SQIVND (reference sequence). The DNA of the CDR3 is TGTGCCGGTAGTGACAGGGTGGGTCAGCCCCAGCATTTT. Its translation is CAGSDRVGQPQHF.

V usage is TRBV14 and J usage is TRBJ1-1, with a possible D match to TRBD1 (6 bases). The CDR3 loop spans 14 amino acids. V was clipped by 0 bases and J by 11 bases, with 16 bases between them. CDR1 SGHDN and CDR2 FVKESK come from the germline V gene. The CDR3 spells CASSQDRGGRLAFF. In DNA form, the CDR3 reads TGTGCCAGCAGCCAAGATCGGGGGGGCCGGTTGGCTTTCTTT.

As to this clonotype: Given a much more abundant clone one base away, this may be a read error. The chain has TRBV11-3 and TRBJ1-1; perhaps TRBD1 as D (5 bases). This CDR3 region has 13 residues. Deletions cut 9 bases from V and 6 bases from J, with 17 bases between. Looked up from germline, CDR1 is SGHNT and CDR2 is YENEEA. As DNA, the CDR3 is TGTGCCAGTAGTATGGGAGAAGGGGCTGAAGCTTTCTTT. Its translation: CASSMGEGAEAFF.

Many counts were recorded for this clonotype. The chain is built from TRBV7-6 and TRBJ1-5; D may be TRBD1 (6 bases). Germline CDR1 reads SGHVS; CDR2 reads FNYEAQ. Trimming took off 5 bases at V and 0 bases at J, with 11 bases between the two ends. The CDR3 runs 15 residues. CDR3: CASSQDSFSNQPQHF. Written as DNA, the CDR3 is TGTGCCAGCAGCCAGGACAGCTTTAGCAATCAGCCCCAGCATTTT.

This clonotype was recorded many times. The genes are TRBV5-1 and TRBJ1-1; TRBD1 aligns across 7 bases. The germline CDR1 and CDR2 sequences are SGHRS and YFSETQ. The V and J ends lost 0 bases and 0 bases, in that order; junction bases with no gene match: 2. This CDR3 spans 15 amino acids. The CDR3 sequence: CASSLEGQMNTEAFF. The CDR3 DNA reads TGCGCCAGCAGCTTGGAGGGACAGATGAACACTGAAGCTTTCTTT.

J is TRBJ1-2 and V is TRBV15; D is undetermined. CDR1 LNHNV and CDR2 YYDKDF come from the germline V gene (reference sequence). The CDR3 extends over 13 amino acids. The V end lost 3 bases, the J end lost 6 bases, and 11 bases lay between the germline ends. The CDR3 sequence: CATSRGITNGYTF. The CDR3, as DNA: TGTGCCACCAGCAGGGGAATCACTAATGGCTACACCTTC.

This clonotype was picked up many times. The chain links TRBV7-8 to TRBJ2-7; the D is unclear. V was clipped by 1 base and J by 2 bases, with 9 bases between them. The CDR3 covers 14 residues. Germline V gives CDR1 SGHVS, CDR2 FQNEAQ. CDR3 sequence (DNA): TGTGCCAGCAGCTTAGTTCCAGACACCTACGAGCAGTACTTC. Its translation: CASSLVPDTYEQYF. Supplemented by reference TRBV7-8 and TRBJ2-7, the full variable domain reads GAGVSQSPRYKVAKRGQDVALRCDPISGHVSLFWYQQALGQGPEFLTYFQNEAQLDKSGLPSDRFFAERPEGSVSTLKIQRTQQEDSAVYLCASSLVPDTYEQYFGPGTRLTVT.

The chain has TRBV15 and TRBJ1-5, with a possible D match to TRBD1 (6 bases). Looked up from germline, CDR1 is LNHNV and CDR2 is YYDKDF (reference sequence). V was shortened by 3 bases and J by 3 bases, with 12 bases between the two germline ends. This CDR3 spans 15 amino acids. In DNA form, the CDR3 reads TGTGCCACCAGCAGTGGGGACAATCTCAATCAGCCCCAGCATTTT. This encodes CATSSGDNLNQPQHF.

Here the CDR3 reads CASSIVRGANTEAFF. In DNA, the CDR3 is TGTGCCAGTAGTATAGTGCGGGGGGCCAACACTGAAGCTTTCTTT. The chain recombines TRBV19 with TRBJ1-1; D might be TRBD1 (6 bases). The germline V and J ends were trimmed by 1 base and 2 bases, with 11 bases remaining between them. Germline CDR1 LNHDA, CDR2 SQIVND (reference sequence). This CDR3 contains 15 residues. The whole variable domain, remainder taken from reference TRBV19 and TRBJ1-1, is DGGITQSPKYLFRKEGQNVTLSCEQNLNHDAMYWYRQDPGQGLRLIYYSQIVNDFQKGDIAEGYSVSREKKESFPLTVTSAQKNPTAFYLCASSIVRGANTEAFFGQGTRLTVV.

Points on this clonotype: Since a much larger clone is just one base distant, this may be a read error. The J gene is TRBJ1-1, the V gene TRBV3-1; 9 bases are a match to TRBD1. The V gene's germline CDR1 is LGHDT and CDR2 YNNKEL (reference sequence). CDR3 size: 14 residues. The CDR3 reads CVSSARDRDTEAFF. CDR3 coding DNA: TGTGTCAGCAGCGCCCGGGACAGGGACACTGAAGCTTTCTTT.

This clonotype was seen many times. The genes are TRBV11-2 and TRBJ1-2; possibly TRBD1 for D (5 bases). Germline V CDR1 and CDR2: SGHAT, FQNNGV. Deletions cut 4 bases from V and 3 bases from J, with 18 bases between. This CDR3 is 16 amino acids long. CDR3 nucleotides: TGTGCCAGCAGCTCAATTAGTGTGGGGGACGACTATGGCTACACCTTC. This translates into CASSSISVGDDYGYTF. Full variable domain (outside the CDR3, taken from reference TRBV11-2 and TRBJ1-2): EAGVAQSPRYKIIEKRQSVAFWCNPISGHATLYWYQQILGQGPKLLIQFQNNGVVDDSQLPKDRFSAERLKGVDSTLKIQPAKLEDSAVYLCASSSISVGDDYGYTFGSGTRLTVV.

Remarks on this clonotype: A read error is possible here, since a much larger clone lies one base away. The CDR3, as DNA: TGTGCCAGCAGCCGAATAACAGTCGGCGAGCAGTACTTC. This gives the protein CASSRITVGEQYF. The chain links TRBV11-1 to TRBJ2-7; D not certain. The CDR3 spans 13 residues. CDR1 is SGHAT and CDR2 is FQDESV in the germline V gene (reference sequence). V dropped 5 bases and J dropped 6 bases, with 14 bases sitting between them. Combining the CDR3 with reference TRBV11-1 and TRBJ2-7 gives the whole variable domain EAEVAQSPRYKITEKSQAVAFWCDPISGHATLYWYRQILGQGPELLVQFQDESVVDDSQLPKDRFSAERLKGVDSTLKIQPAELGDSAMYLCASSRITVGEQYFGPGTRLTVT.

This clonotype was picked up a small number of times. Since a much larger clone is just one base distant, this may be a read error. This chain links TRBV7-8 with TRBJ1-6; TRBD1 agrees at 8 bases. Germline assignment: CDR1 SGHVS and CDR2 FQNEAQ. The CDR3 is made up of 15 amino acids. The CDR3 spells CASSLAWTGNSPPHF. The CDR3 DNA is TGTGCCAGCAGCTTAGCGTGGACAGGGAATTCACCCCCCCACTTT.